The following is a T cell receptor beta chain sequence with its context. The antigen is not known. It may be a read error: a sequence one base away is much more abundant. This CDR3 contains 15 residues. CDR1 is SNHLY, CDR2 FYNNEI, per germline. This entry comes from a study of identical twins. Whole-study results and caveats: For out-of-frame beta sequences, excess twin sharing was weaker. Excess low generation probability was seen in twin-shared out-of-frame alpha sequences.

TCRdb fed the 5' RACE reads into MiXCR, producing one record per CDR3 protein. The repertoire includes roughly 1,500,000 distinct CDR3 sequences, around 33% of them detected once, and around 0.25% sits in the top ten. The clonotype was recovered from a newborn girl in good health. The material sequenced was cord blood. The chain links TRBV2 to TRBJ2-4; the match to TRBD2 covers 10 bases. TRBJ2-7 explains the end of the DNA better; the J call may be wrong. As DNA, the CDR3 is TGTGTCAGCAGTGACGGGACTAGCGTCCCCTACGAGCAGTACTTC. Translated: CVSSDGTSVPYEQYF.